This T cell receptor (beta chain) was captured by sequencing in a study of shared clonotypes between healthy human individuals. Genomic DNA per cell subset filled all wells of several immunoSEQ plates. TCRdb's copy holds only in-frame clones and misses some; the assay was immunoSEQ multiplex PCR. The sample comprises about 1,500,000 clones, around 95% of which are singletons, and approximately 1.1% rests with the top ten. From germline, CDR1 is SEHNR and CDR2 FQNEAQ (reference sequence). The length of the CDR3 is 14 residues. Trimming pared 7 bases from V and 1 base from J, leaving 11 bases between. This receptor was identified in a man in his thirties or forties in good health. The sample was naive CD4+ T cells sorted from blood. Subset defined: CD45RA+ positively selected. The gene calls are TRBV7-9 and TRBJ2-1; a weak D match, TRBD1 (6 bases). CDR3 bases: TGTGCCAGCAACCGTCAGGGGTCCTACAATGAGCAGTTCTTC. It encodes CASNRQGSYNEQFF.